Listed here is a single TCR beta chain. The sample is drawn from a study of shared clonotypes between healthy human individuals. Clones were sequenced by immunoSEQ multiplex PCR, and TCRdb holds only the in-frame ones, with some missing. The repertoire holds under 2.5 million clones, with 85% to 95% as singletons. The germline CDR1 and CDR2 sequences are SGHTA and FQGTGA. Trimming cost V 5 bases and J 3 bases, with 8 bases left between them. CDR3 length: 13 residues. HIV-negative, healthy adults without recent acute infections or vaccinations were the donors. This sequence was found in a man between 18 and 29 years old in good health. Some clones in this sample may be carry-over from other donors' samples. The gene calls are TRBV7-3 and TRBJ2-1; D remains unclear. The specimen was naive CD4+ T cells from PBMCs. Subset: CD45RA+ positively selected. This chain's CDR3 is CASSQADYNEQFF. In DNA form, the CDR3 reads TGTGCCAGCAGCCAGGCAGACTACAATGAGCAGTTCTTC. Complete variable domain (other parts from reference TRBV7-3 and TRBJ2-1): GAGVSQTPSNKVTEKGKYVELRCDPISGHTALYWYRQSLGQGPEFLIYFQGTGAADDSGLPNDRFFAVRPEGSVSTLKIQRTERGDSAVYLCASSQADYNEQFFGPGTRLTVL.